This T cell receptor (beta chain) was sequenced during a study of yellow fever vaccine responses in identical twins. V shed 6 bases, J shed 3 bases, and the junction held 2 bases outside the gene matches. The germline V gene has CDR1 SQVTM and CDR2 ANQGSEA. The CDR3 has 13 amino acids. A single record per CDR3 protein comes from TCRdb applying MiXCR to the RT-PCR reads. The profile shows about 20,000 distinct CDR3 sequences, roughly 78% of them singletons. The specimen comprised T cells from blood (PBMCs), unsorted or a sorted subset (not recorded which), sampled before or after yellow fever vaccination (not recorded which). The chain uses TRBV29-1 and TRBJ1-3; TRBD1 matches at 10 bases. The receptor was derived from a young woman who received the yellow fever vaccine. CDR3 nucleotides: TGCAGCGTGACAGGGGGCAGTGGAAACACCATATATTTT. Its protein product is CSVTGGSGNTIYF.